The sequence of this T cell receptor (beta chain) was determined in a study of cytomegalovirus exposure and HLA in healthy donors. Germline V CDR1 and CDR2: MNHEY, SVGAGI. The CDR3 consists of 14 residues. Trimming took off 8 bases at V and 10 bases at J, with 18 bases between the two ends. PCR amplification relied on 60 Vbeta primers (plus 13 Jbeta primers). Sequenced by immunoSEQ multiplex PCR; TCRdb stores in-frame clones only, minus some. The sample records some 120,000 clones, approximately 80% being singletons. The receptor's source is a man aged 35-49 years in good health and CMV-seropositive. This chain joins TRBV6-5 and TRBJ1-6; unclear D gene. The sequenced material came from PBMCs. CDR3 DNA: TGTGCCAGCTCCGGGAAGTTAGAGAGCTCACCCCTCCACTTT. It specifies CASSGKLESSPLHF.